This TCR beta chain was obtained from a study of beta chain features in type 1 diabetes. Study information: Across every sample, around 98 million sorted cells were examined in total.

Since all of the isolated RNA was reverse transcribed, expressed TCRB transcripts were what got sequenced. Data came from immunoSEQ multiplex PCR; TCRdb stores just in-frame clones and leaves some out. Among approximately 470,000 clones listed, approximately 30% were seen once. This clone was detected a few times. The V end lost 5 bases, the J end lost 0 bases, and 8 bases lay between the germline ends. The CDR3 spans 13 residues. CDR1 is GTSNPN, CDR2 SVGIG, per germline (reference sequence). The sequenced sample consisted of naive CD4+ T cells from blood. The TCR comes from a man younger than 30 in good health. The chain is built from TRBV30 and TRBJ2-1; unclear D gene. CDR3 DNA sequence: TGTGCCTGGGAGAGAAGCTCCTACAATGAGCAGTTCTTC. Translated, it gives CAWERSSYNEQFF.